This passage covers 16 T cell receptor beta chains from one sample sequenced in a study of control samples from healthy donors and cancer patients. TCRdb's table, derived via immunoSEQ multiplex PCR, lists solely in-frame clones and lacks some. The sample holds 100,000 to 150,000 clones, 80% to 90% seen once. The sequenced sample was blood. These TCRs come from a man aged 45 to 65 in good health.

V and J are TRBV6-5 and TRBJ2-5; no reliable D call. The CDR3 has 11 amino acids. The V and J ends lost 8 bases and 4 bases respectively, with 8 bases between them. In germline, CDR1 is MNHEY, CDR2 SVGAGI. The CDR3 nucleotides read TGTGCCAGCCGTACCCTAGAGACCCAGTACTTC. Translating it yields CASRTLETQYF.

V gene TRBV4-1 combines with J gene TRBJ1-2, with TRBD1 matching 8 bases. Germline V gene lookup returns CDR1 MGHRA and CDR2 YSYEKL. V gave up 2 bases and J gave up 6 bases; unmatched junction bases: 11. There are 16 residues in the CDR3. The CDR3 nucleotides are TGCGCCAGCAGCCAATTTCAGGGGGCTAGGTTAAATGGCTACACCTTC. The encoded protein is CASSQFQGARLNGYTF.

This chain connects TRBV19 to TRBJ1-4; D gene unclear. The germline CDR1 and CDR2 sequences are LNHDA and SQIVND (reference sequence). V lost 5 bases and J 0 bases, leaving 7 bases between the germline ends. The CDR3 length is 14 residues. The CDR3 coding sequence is TGTGCCAGTAGTCTATTTGCAACTAATGAAAAACTGTTTTTT. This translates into CASSLFATNEKLFF.

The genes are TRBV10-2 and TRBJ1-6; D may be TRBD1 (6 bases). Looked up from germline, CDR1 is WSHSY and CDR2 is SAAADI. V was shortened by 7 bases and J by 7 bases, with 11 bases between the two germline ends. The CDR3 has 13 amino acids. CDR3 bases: TGCGCCAGCACCCCGACAGGCAATTCACCCCTCCACTTT. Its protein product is CASTPTGNSPLHF.

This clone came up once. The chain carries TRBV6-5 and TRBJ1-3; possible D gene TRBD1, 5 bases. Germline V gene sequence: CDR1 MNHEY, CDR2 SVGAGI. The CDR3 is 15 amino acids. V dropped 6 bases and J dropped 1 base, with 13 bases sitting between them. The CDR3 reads CASSARTLSGNTIYF. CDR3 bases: TGTGCCAGCAGCGCCCGGACACTTTCTGGAAACACCATATATTTT.

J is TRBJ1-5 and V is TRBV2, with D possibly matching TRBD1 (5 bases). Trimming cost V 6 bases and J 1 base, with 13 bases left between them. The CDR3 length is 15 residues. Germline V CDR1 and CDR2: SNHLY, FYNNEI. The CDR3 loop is CASSVREVSNQPQHF. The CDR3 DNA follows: TGTGCCAGCAGCGTCAGGGAGGTAAGCAATCAGCCCCAGCATTTT.

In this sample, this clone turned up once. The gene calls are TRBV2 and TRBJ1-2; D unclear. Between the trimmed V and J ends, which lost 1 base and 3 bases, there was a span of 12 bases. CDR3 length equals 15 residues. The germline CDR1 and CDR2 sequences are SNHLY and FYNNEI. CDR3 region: CASSEGAATYYGYTF. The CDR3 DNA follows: TGTGCCAGCAGTGAAGGCGCAGCCACCTACTATGGCTACACCTTC.

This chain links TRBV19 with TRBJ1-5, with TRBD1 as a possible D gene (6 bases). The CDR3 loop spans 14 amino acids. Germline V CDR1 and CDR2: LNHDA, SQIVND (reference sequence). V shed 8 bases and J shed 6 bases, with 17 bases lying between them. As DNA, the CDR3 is TGTGCCAGTGAGCTCAACAGGGCTGGTCAGCCCCAGCATTTT. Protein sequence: CASELNRAGQPQHF.

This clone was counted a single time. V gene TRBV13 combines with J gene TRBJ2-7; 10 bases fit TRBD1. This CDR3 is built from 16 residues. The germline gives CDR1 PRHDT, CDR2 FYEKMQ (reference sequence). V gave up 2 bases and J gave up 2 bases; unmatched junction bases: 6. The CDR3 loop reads CASSLRAGTGAYEQYF. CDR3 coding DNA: TGTGCCAGCAGCTTACGGGCCGGGACAGGGGCCTACGAGCAGTACTTC.

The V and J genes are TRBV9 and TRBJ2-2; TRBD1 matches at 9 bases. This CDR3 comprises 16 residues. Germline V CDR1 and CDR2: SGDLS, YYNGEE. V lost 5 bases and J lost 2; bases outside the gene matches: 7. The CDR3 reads CASRERDRANTGELFF. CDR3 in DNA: TGTGCCAGCAGAGAGCGGGACAGGGCAAACACCGGGGAGCTGTTTTTT.

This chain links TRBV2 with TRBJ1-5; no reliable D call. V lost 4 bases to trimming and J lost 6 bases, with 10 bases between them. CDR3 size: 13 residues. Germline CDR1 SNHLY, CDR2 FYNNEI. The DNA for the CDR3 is TGTGCCAGCAGTGCCCTCGGCGTTCAGCCCCAGCATTTT. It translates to CASSALGVQPQHF.

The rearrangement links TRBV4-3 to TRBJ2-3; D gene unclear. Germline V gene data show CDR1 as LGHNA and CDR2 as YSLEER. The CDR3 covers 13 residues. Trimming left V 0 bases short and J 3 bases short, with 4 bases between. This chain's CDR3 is CASSQDLTDTQYF. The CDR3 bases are TGCGCCAGCAGCCAAGATTTGACAGATACGCAGTATTTT.

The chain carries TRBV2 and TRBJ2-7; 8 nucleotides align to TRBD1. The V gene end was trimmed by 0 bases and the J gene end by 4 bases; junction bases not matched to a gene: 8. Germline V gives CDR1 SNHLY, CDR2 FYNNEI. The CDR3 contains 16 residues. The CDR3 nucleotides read TGTGCCAGCAGTGAAGCGTTGGCAGGGGGCTTGTACGAGCAGTACTTC. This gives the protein CASSEALAGGLYEQYF.

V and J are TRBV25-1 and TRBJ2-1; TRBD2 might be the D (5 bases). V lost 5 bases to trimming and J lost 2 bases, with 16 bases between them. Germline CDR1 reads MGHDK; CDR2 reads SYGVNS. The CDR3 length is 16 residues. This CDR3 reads CASSNPGSLPYNEQFF. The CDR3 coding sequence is TGTGCCAGCAGTAACCCGGGGTCCCTCCCCTACAATGAGCAGTTCTTC.

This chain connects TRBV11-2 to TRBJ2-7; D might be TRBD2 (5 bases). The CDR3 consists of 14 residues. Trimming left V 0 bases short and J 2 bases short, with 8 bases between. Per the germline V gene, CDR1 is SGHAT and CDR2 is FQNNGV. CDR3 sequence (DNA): TGTGCCAGCAGCTTAGATGGAGGCCCCTACGAGCAGTACTTC. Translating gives CASSLDGGPYEQYF.

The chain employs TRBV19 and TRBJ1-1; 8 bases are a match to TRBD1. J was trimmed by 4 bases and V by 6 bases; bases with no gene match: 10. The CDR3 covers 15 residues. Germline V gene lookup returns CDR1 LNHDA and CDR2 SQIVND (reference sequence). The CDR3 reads CASRNRQGTGTEAFF. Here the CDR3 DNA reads TGTGCCAGTAGAAACCGACAGGGGACGGGCACTGAAGCTTTCTTT.